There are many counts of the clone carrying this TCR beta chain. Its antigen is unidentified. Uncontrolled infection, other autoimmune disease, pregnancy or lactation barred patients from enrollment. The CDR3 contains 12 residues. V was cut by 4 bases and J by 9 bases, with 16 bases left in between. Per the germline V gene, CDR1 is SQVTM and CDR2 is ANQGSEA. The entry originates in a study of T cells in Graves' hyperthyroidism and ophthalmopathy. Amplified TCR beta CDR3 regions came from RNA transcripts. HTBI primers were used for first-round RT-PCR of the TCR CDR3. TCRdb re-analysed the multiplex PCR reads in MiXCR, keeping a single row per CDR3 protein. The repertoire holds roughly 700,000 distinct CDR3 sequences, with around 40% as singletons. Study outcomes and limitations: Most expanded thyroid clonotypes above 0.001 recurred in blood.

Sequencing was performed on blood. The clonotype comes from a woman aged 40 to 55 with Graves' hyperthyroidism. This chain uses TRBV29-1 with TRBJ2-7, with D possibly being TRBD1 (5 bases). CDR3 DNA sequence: TGCAGCGTTGCAAGGGGTTCGGAATGGCAGTACTTC. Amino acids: CSVARGSEWQYF.